The rows below give T cell receptor beta chains drawn from one sample of a study of metastatic and nonmetastatic thyroid tumors. TCRdb re-called the PCR reads via MiXCR. The sample has roughly 59,000 clones, around 15% seen once; the top ten hold around 9%. The sample comprised blood. The receptors were gathered from a male donor with papillary thyroid cancer or a benign thyroid nodule (not recorded which). Some clones in this sample may be carry-over from other donors' samples. CDR3s include the opening cysteine and the closing phenylalanine or tryptophan. D genes are given only for firm matches. The size field is filled for only some rows; it gives once, few, many or a size class.

V gene	clone size	D gene	J gene	CDR3 protein	CDR3 DNA
TRBV10-3	many	TRBD1	TRBJ1-1	CAISEEVLWDRDAFF	TGTGCCATCAGTGAGGAGGTTTTGTGGGACAGGGATGCTTTCTTT
TRBV14	many	NA	TRBJ2-6	CASSQAAVFYSGANVLTF	TGTGCCAGCAGCCAAGCCGCAGTTTTCTACTCTGGGGCCAACGTCCTGACTTTC
TRBV28	few	TRBD1	TRBJ1-2	CASSLWILGTGCVYTF	TGTGCCAGCAGTTTATGGATTCTGGGGACAGGCTGTGTCTACACCTTC
TRBV30	many	NA	TRBJ1-1	CAWSVRGGTEAFF	TGTGCCTGGAGTGTACGAGGGGGCACTGAAGCTTTCTTT
TRBV18	many	TRBD2	TRBJ2-3	CASSPPGLAGGTDTQYF	TGTGCCAGCTCACCACCGGGACTAGCGGGAGGCACAGATACGCAGTATTTT
TRBV2	many	NA	TRBJ1-6	CASSEFRVDSPLHF	TGTGCCAGCAGTGAGTTCAGGGTTGATTCACCCCTCCACTTT
TRBV28	many	TRBD2	TRBJ2-5	CASKSPVAGGPGETQYF	TGTGCCAGCAAGTCTCCAGTAGCGGGGGGGCCGGGGGAGACCCAGTACTTC
TRBV5-1	NA	NA	TRBJ2-2	CASSLGPPGGELFF	TGCGCCAGCAGCTTGGGACCCCCCGGGGGGGAGCTGTTTTTT
TRBV12-3/TRBV12-4	NA	NA	TRBJ1-2	CASSLGGPCTF	TGTGCCAGCAGTTTAGGTGGCCCCTGCACCTTC
TRBV20-1	many	NA	TRBJ1-1	CSARDWQGHTEAFF	TGCAGTGCTAGAGATTGGCAGGGCCACACTGAAGCTTTCTTT
TRBV7-9	many	TRBD1	TRBJ1-1	CASSPRQGGNTEAFF	TGTGCCAGCAGCCCGAGACAGGGGGGAAACACTGAAGCTTTCTTT
TRBV5-1	many	NA	TRBJ2-3	CASSLGHGGTDTQYF	TGCGCCAGCAGCTTGGGTCATGGGGGCACAGATACGCAGTATTTT